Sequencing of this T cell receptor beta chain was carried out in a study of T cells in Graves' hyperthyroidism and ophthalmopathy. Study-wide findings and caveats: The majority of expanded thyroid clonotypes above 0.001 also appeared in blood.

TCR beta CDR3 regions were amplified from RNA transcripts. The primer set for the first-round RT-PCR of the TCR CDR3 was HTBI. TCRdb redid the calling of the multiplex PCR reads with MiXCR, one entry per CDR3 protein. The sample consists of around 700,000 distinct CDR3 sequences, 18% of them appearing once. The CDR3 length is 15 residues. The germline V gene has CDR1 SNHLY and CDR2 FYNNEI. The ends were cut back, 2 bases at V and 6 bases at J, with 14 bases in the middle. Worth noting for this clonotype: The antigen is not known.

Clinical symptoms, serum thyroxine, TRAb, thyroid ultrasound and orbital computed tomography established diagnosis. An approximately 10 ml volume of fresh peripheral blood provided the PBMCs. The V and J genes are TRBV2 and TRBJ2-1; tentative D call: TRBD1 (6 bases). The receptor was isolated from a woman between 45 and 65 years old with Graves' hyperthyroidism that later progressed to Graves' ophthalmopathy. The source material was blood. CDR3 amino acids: CASSERTARGNEQFF. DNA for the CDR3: TGTGCCAGCAGTGAACGGACAGCCCGGGGCAATGAGCAGTTCTTC.